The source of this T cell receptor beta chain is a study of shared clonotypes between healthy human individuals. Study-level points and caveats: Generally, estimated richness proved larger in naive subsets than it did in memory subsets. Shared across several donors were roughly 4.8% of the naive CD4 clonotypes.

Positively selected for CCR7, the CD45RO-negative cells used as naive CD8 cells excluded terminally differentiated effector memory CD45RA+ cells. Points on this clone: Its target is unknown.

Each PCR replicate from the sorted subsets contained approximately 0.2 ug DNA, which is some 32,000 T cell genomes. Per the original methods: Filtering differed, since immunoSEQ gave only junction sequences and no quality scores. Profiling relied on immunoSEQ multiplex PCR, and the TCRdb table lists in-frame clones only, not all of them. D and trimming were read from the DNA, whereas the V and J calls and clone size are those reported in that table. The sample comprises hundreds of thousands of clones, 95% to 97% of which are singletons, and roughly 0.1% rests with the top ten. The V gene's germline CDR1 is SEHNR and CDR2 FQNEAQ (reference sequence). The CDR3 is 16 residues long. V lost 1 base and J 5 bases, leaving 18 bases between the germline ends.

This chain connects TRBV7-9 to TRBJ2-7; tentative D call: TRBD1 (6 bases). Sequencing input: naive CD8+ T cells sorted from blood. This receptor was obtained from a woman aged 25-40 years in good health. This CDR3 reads CASSLGVHGTRDEQYF. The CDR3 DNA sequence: TGTGCCAGCAGCTTAGGGGTCCACGGGACAAGGGACGAGCAGTACTTC. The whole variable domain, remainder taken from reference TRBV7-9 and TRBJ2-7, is DTGVSQNPRHKITKRGQNVTFRCDPISEHNRLYWYRQTLGQGPEFLTYFQNEAQLEKSRLLSDRFSAERPKGSFSTLEIQRTEQGDSAMYLCASSLGVHGTRDEQYFGPGTRLTVT.